These T cell receptor beta chains were read from a single sample in a study of cytomegalovirus exposure and HLA in healthy donors. Generated by immunoSEQ multiplex PCR, the TCRdb table keeps only in-frame clones and is missing some. This table has nearly 110,000 clones, about 88% appearing once. Sequences were obtained from PBMCs. The receptor source for this set is a woman in her late teens or twenties in good health and CMV-seropositive. The CDR3 runs from the conserved cysteine through the conserved F or W. The D gene is left open where the match is weak. A row's size may be missing; if present it is once, few, many or a size class.

cdr3_length	d_call	v_call	clone_size	j_call	cdr3_nt	cdr3_aa
17	TRBD1	TRBV7-8	-	TRBJ2-1	TGTGCCAGCAGCTTAGTGACGTGGGACAGGGGTTACAATGAGCAGTTCTTC	CASSLVTWDRGYNEQFF
15	-	TRBV7-6	-	TRBJ2-7	TGTGCCAGCAGCTTAGCGGACAGCATATACTACGAGCAGTACTTC	CASSLADSIYYEQYF
12	-	TRBV27	-	TRBJ2-7	TGTGCCAGCAGTATGGGCAGGGGAAAGCAGTACTTC	CASSMGRGKQYF
12	-	TRBV5-6	-	TRBJ2-3	TGTGCCAGCAGCTTGGGTAGAGATACGCAGTATTTT	CASSLGRDTQYF
13	-	TRBV2	-	TRBJ1-1	TGTGCCAGGGCCGGGTCCTTGGGCACTGAAGCTTTCTTT	CARAGSLGTEAFF
13	-	TRBV4-3	-	TRBJ2-5	TGCGCCAGCAGCCAAGATCGGTGGGAGACCCAGTACTTC	CASSQDRWETQYF
16	TRBD1	TRBV6-5	-	TRBJ2-1	TGTGCCAGCAGTTCCCAACCGGGACAGGGGGCCTTTGAGCAGTTCTTC	CASSSQPGQGAFEQFF
14	-	TRBV27	-	TRBJ1-1	TGTGCCAGCAGTTTGGGGGGGTTAAACACTGAAGCTTTCTTT	CASSLGGLNTEAFF
16	-	TRBV28	-	TRBJ1-6	TGTGCCAGCAGTTTACTGGGGCAGGGTGATAATTCACCCCTCCACTTT	CASSLLGQGDNSPLHF
13	-	TRBV2	-	TRBJ1-1	TGTGCCAGCAAACAGGGTATGAACACTGAAGCTTTCTTT	CASKQGMNTEAFF
16	-	TRBV7-9	-	TRBJ1-2	TGTGCCAGCAGCCCCCCGCGGAGGGCCCGACGATATGGCTACACCTTC	CASSPPRRARRYGYTF
16	TRBD1	TRBV18	-	TRBJ2-7	TGTGCCAGCTCATTCCCCCGTTCGCAGGGGGAGCACGAGCAGTACTTC	CASSFPRSQGEHEQYF
13	TRBD1	TRBV9	-	TRBJ1-1	TGTGCCAGCAGCGTAGACAGGGGAGCTGAAGCTTTCTTT	CASSVDRGAEAFF
13	-	TRBV6-4	-	TRBJ2-1	TGTGCCAGCAGTGACTCTACCAACAGTGAGCAGTTCTTC	CASSDSTNSEQFF
15	TRBD1	TRBV4-1	-	TRBJ1-1	TGCGCCAGCAGCCAAGTGACAGGGGGTGTGACTGAAGCTTTCTTT	CASSQVTGGVTEAFF
15	TRBD1	TRBV4-3	-	TRBJ1-1	TGCGCCAGCAGCCAAGAAAGACAGGGGAACACTGAAGCTTTCTTT	CASSQERQGNTEAFF
16	TRBD2	TRBV27	-	TRBJ2-3	TGTGCCAGCAGTCCCCTGGGCGCGGGGGACACAGATACGCAGTATTTT	CASSPLGAGDTDTQYF
14	TRBD1	TRBV4-3	-	TRBJ1-2	TGCGCCAGCAGCACCCCCGGGACAGGATATGGCTACACCTTC	CASSTPGTGYGYTF
15	TRBD1	TRBV4-2	-	TRBJ1-5	TGTGCCAGCAGCCAAGAAGGAGCAGGGGGTCAGCCCCAGCATTTT	CASSQEGAGGQPQHF
13	-	TRBV27	-	TRBJ1-4	TGTGCCACCCGGTCCGCAACTAATGAAAAACTGTTTTTT	CATRSATNEKLFF
16	TRBD2	TRBV27	-	TRBJ2-3	TGTGCCAGCAGTTCCTCTAGCGGGGGATACACAGATACGCAGTATTTT	CASSSSSGGYTDTQYF
11	-	TRBV20-1	-	TRBJ2-7	TGCAGTGCTTTCGACAGCTACGAGCAGTACTTC	CSAFDSYEQYF
16	-	TRBV11-2	-	TRBJ2-2	TGTGCCAGCAGCCCGAGGCCCCTCCTGAACACCGGGGAGCTGTTTTTT	CASSPRPLLNTGELFF
14	-	TRBV5-1	-	TRBJ2-3	TGCGCCAGCAGCTTTGTTAGAACGGCAGATACGCAGTATTTT	CASSFVRTADTQYF
15	TRBD1	TRBV4-3	-	TRBJ1-2	TGCGCCAGCAGCCCGGACAGGGTCACTAACTATGGCTACACCTTC	CASSPDRVTNYGYTF
13	-	TRBV11-1	-	TRBJ1-6	TGTGCCAGCAGCTTAGCGGAGGATTCACCCCTCCACTTT	CASSLAEDSPLHF
17	TRBD1	TRBV28	-	TRBJ2-1	TGTGCCAGCAGTTTATTGGGGACAGGGAGCGGATACAATGAGCAGTTCTTC	CASSLLGTGSGYNEQFF
17	TRBD1	TRBV18	-	TRBJ1-2	TGTGCCAGCTCACCAAACTACGGACAGGGAGCTAACTATGGCTACACCTTC	CASSPNYGQGANYGYTF
12	TRBD1	TRBV19	-	TRBJ1-2	TGTGCCGCAAAATCAGGGGGAGAGGGCTACACCTTC	CAAKSGGEGYTF
15	-	TRBV6-6	-	TRBJ2-2	TGTGCCAGCAGTTACGGCGGGGGCTGGTCCGGGGAGCTGTTTTTT	CASSYGGGWSGELFF
15	TRBD2	TRBV28	-	TRBJ2-3	TGTGCCAGCAGTCTACCGCCCGGTAGTGGGAGGGCGCAGTATTTT	CASSLPPGSGRAQYF
13	TRBD1	TRBV7-9	-	TRBJ1-2	TGTGCCAGCAGCGCGACAGGGGACTATGGCTACACCTTC	CASSATGDYGYTF
14	-	TRBV18	few	TRBJ1-2	TGTGCCAGCTCCAGGCTGGAACAGAGCTATGGCTACACCTTC	CASSRLEQSYGYTF
15	TRBD2	TRBV2	-	TRBJ2-3	TGTGCCAGCAGACCTCGGGGGGGAGCCACAGATACGCAGTATTTT	CASRPRGGATDTQYF
15	-	TRBV29-1	-	TRBJ1-3	TGCAGCGTTGAATGGGCAGGTTCCTCTGGAAACACCATATATTTT	CSVEWAGSSGNTIYF
14	TRBD2	TRBV7-9	-	TRBJ2-5	TGTGCCAGCAGCGCCCCGGGGGGTTATGAGACCCAGTACTTC	CASSAPGGYETQYF
14	-	TRBV27	-	TRBJ2-3	TGTGCCAGCAGTTTTGGAGGTGGCACAGATACGCAGTATTTT	CASSFGGGTDTQYF
16	TRBD2	TRBV6-4	-	TRBJ2-1	TGTGCCAGCAGTGTAAGCGGGGGGAACGCCTACAATGAGCAGTTCTTC	CASSVSGGNAYNEQFF
13	-	TRBV6-1	-	TRBJ1-2	TGTGCCAGCAGACTGGACAGCAACTATGGCTACACCTTC	CASRLDSNYGYTF
15	TRBD1	TRBV4-3	few	TRBJ2-2	TGCGCCAGCAGCCAAGTGGGACAGGTGACCGGGGAGCTGTTTTTT	CASSQVGQVTGELFF
12	-	TRBV10-3	-	TRBJ2-7	TGTGCCATCATGACAGCGTCCTACGAGCAGTACTTC	CAIMTASYEQYF
12	-	TRBV6-5	-	TRBJ1-1	TGTGCCAGCAGTTCCCCGAGGGCTGAAGCTTTCTTT	CASSSPRAEAFF
14	-	TRBV29-1	-	TRBJ1-1	TGCAGCGTGGTTACTCAGGGATTCCACACTGAAGCTTTCTTT	CSVVTQGFHTEAFF
14	-	TRBV27	-	TRBJ1-1	TGTGCCAGCAGTTCCCCCGGAGGGAACACTGAAGCTTTCTTT	CASSSPGGNTEAFF
14	TRBD2	TRBV9	-	TRBJ2-1	TGTGCCAGCAGCGCGGGAGGGCTCCTCACTGAGCAGTTCTTC	CASSAGGLLTEQFF
13	-	TRBV9	-	TRBJ2-7	TGTGCCAGCAGCGTAGGACTAGTTAACGAGCAGTACTTC	CASSVGLVNEQYF
15	TRBD1	TRBV6-1	-	TRBJ1-6	TGTGCCGGATCTCACAGGGGTTCCTATAATTCACCCCTCCACTTT	CAGSHRGSYNSPLHF